This T cell receptor (beta chain) was recorded in a study of ipilimumab plus nivolumab after autologous stem cell transplantation. Overall study context: Median doses per patient: about five ipilimumab, 7 to 9 nivolumab.

Germline loops: CDR1 SGHNT, CDR2 YENEEA. The CDR3 sequence is 14 residues long. Trimming removed 2 bases at V and 3 bases at J, with 7 bases between. Assay used: immunoSEQ multiplex PCR; TCRdb lists only in-frame clones, some missing. The sample includes tens of thousands of clones, roughly 92% of them seen just once. Ipilimumab, 1 mg/kg, started 14 to 28 days after autologous transplant. Through week 26, nivolumab 3 mg/kg IV was given weeks 1, 4, 7, 10, then biweekly. The receptor's source is a male donor with multiple myeloma. The material was PBMCs, obtained in a trial of ipilimumab plus nivolumab as post-transplant consolidation. This rearrangement joins TRBV11-3 to TRBJ2-2, with a tentative D call TRBD2 (5 bases). The CDR3: CASSLSGYTGELFF. The CDR3 DNA sequence: TGTGCCAGCAGCTTAAGCGGATACACCGGGGAGCTGTTTTTT.